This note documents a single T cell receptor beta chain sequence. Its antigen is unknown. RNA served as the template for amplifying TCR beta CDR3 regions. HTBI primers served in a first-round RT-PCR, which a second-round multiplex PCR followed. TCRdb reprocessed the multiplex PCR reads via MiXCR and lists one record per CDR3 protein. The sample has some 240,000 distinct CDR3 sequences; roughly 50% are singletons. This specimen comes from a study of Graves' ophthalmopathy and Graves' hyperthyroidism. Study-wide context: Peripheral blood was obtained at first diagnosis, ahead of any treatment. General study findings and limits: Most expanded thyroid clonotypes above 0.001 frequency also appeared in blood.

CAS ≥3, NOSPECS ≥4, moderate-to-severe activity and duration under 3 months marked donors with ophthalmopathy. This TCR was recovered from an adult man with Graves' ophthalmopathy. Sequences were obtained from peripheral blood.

The DNA for the CDR3 is TGTGCCAGTAGTATCCCTAATAATGGCTACACCTTC. It is translated as CASSIPNNGYTF. This chain joins TRBV19 and TRBJ1-2; D not resolved. Trimming took off 3 bases at V and 6 bases at J, with 8 bases between the two ends. This CDR3 has 12 residues. Germline V gene data show CDR1 as LNHDA and CDR2 as SQIVND (reference sequence).